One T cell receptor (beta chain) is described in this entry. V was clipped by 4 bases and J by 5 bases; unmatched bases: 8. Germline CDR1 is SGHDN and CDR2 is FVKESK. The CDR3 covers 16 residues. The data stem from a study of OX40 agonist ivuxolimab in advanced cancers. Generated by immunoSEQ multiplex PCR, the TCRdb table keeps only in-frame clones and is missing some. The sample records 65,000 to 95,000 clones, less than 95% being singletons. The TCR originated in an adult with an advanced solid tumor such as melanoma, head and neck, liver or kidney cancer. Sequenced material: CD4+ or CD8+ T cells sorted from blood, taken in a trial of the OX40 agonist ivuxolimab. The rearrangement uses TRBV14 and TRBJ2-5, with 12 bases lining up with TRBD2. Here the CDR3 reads CASSPTSGGWSETQYF. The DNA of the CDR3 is TGTGCCAGCAGCCCCACTAGCGGGGGGTGGTCGGAGACCCAGTACTTC.